A single TCR beta chain is shown here with its context. By flow cytometry, patients selected for sequencing had shown an expansion of CD8+CD57+ cells. V lost 0 bases, J lost 3 bases, and 6 bases lay in between. The CDR3 has 13 residues. Germline V CDR1 and CDR2: SGHNT, YYREEE (reference sequence). This sample is drawn from a study of CD8+CD57+ T cells in acquired aplastic anemia. The template for TCR beta VDJ and CDR3 sequence profiling was genomic DNA. From the reads, TCRdb called clonotypes with MiXCR, one entry per CDR3 protein. The table has 150,000 to 200,000 distinct CDR3 sequences, more than 60% seen once; the top ten hold roughly 42%.

The chain has TRBV5-4 and TRBJ2-5; D unclear. This TCR was sampled from a human donor with aplastic anemia. Sequencing input: sorted CD4+, CD8+, or CD8+CD57+ T cells (not recorded which) from PBMCs. The DNA of the CDR3 is TGTGCCAGCAGCTTGGTGATGGAAGAGACCCAGTACTTC. This gives the protein CASSLVMEETQYF.